Here is one TCR beta chain with its context. The antigen remains undetermined. Each donor was healthy, and each was a bone marrow donor. PCR was performed using 60 Vbeta and 13 Jbeta primers. As processed by the authors: In a later analysis, of around 80 million unique beta chains, around 11 million appeared in at least two donors. Method: immunoSEQ multiplex PCR; TCRdb's copy keeps in-frame clones and lacks some. D and trimming were read from the DNA, whereas the V and J calls and clone size are those reported in that table. The table has over 150,000 clones, around 77% seen once. These data originate in a study of cytomegalovirus exposure and HLA in healthy donors. V gave up 0 bases and J gave up 5 bases; unmatched junction bases: 1. CDR1 and CDR2 (germline): MNHEY, SMNVEV (reference sequence). CDR3 length: 15 amino acids. The study's findings and limits: Later on, a genetic analysis was performed. It linked a missense variant in DCLRE1C with V- and J-gene trimming of TCR beta. Among donors in an Asian-associated ancestry cluster, a later analysis reportedly found fewer N-insertions than the roughly 610-donor mean.

What was sequenced was PBMCs. The TCR was taken from a woman younger than 45 in good health and CMV-seronegative. The chain combines TRBV27 with TRBJ1-4; 9 bases are a match to TRBD1. CDR3 nucleotide sequence: TGTGCCAGCAGTTTATCCGGGACAGGGAATGAAAAACTGTTTTTT. It specifies CASSLSGTGNEKLFF.